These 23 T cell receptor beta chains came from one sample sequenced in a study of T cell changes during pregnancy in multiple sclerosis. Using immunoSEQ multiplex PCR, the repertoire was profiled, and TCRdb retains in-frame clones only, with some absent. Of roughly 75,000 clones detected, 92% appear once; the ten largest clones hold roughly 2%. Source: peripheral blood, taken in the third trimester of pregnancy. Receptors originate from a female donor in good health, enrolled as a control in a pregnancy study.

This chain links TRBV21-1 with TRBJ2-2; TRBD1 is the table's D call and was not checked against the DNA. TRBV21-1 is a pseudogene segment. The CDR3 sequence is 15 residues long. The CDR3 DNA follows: TGTGCCAGCAGCAAAGAGGGACAGATCACCGGGGAGCTGTTTTTT. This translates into CASSKEGQITGELFF.

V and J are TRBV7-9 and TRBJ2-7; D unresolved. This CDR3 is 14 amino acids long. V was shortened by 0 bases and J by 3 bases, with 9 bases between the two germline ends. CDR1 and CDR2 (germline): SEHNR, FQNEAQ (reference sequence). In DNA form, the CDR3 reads TGTGCCAGCAGCTTAGCTCGTCCCCTCTACGAGCAGTACTTC. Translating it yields CASSLARPLYEQYF.

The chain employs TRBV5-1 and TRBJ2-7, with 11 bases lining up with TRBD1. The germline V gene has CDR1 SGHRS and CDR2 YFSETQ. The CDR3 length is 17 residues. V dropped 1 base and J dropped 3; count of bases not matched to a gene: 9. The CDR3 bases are TGCGCCAGCAGCTTGAGTTGGGGGACAGGGGGAAACTACGAGCAGTACTTC. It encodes CASSLSWGTGGNYEQYF.

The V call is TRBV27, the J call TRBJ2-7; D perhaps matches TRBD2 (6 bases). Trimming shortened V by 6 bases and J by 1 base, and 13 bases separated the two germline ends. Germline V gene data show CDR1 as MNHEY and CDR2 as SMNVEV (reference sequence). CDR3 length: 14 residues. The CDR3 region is CASRTGLFSYEQYF. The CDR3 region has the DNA TGTGCCAGCAGGACGGGACTCTTTTCCTACGAGCAGTACTTC.

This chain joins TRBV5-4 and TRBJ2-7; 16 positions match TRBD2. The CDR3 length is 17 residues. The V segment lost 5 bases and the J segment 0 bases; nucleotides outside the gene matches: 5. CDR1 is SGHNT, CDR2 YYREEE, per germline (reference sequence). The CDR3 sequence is CASRTGTSGRGSYEQYF. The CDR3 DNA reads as TGTGCCAGCAGAACCGGGACTAGCGGGAGGGGCTCCTACGAGCAGTACTTC.

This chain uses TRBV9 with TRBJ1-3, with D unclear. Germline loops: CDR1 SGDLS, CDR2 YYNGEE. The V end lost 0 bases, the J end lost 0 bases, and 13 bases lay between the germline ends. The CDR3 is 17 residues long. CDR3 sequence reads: CASSVGGWTSSGNTIYF. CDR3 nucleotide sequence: TGTGCCAGCAGCGTAGGCGGGTGGACCTCCTCTGGAAACACCATATATTTT.

The CDR3 DNA sequence: TGTGCCTGGAGTGTAAGGACTAGCAGTTACAATGAGCAGTTCTTC. Its translation is CAWSVRTSSYNEQFF. The chain is built from TRBV30 and TRBJ2-1, with 8 bases that match TRBD2. The germline V gene encodes CDR1 GTSNPN and CDR2 SVGIG (reference sequence). The CDR3 has 15 amino acids. The V and J ends lost 0 bases and 4 bases, in that order; junction bases with no gene match: 5.

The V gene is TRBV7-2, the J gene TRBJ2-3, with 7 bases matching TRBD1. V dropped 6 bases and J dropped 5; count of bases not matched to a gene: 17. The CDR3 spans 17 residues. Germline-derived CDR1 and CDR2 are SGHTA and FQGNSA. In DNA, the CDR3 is TGTGCCAGCAGAATTCGAAGGACAGGCCCTACGGGAGATACGCAGTATTTT. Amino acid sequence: CASRIRRTGPTGDTQYF.

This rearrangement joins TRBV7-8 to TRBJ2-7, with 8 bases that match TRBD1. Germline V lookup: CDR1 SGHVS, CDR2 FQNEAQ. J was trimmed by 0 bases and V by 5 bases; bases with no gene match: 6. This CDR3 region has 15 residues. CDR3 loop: CASSLRGPSSYEQYF. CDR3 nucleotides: TGTGCCAGCAGCCTCAGGGGGCCGAGCTCCTACGAGCAGTACTTC.

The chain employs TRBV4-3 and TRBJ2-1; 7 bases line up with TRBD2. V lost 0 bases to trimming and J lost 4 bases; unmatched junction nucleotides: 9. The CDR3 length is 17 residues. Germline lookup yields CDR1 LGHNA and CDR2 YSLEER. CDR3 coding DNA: TGCGCCAGCAGCCAAGAGGTCATAGCGGGCCCGTACAATGAGCAGTTCTTC. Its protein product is CASSQEVIAGPYNEQFF.

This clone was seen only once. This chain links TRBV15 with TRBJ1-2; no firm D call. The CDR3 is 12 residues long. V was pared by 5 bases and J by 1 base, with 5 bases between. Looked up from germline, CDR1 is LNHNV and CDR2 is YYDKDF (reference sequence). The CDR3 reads CATSYSNYGYTF. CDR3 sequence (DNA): TGTGCCACCAGCTACAGTAACTATGGCTACACCTTC.

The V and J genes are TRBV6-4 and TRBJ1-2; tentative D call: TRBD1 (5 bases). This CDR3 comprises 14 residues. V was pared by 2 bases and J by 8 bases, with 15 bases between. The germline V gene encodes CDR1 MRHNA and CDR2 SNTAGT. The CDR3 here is CASSDGGGGDGYTF. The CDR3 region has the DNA TGTGCCAGCAGTGACGGGGGTGGAGGGGACGGCTACACCTTC.

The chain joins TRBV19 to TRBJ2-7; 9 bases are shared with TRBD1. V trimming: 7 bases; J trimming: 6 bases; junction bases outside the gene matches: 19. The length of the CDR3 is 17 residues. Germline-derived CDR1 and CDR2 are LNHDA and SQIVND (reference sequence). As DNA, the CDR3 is TGTGCCAGTAAAGCGCCGGCGAGCCGGGACAGGGCGAGCGAGCAGTACTTC. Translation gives CASKAPASRDRASEQYF.

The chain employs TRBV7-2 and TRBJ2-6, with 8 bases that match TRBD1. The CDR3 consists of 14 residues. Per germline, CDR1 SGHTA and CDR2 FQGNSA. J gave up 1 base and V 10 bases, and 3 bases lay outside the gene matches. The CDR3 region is CAIGQGSGANVLTF. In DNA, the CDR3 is TGTGCCATCGGACAGGGTTCTGGGGCCAACGTCCTGACTTTC.

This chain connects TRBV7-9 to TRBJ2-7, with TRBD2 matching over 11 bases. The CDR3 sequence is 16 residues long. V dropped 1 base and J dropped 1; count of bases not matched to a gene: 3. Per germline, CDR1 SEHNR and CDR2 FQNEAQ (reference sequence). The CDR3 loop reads CASSLVGTSGSYEQYF. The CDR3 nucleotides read TGTGCCAGCAGCTTAGTCGGGACTAGCGGATCCTACGAGCAGTACTTC. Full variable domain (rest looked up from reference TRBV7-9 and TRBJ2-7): DTGVSQNPRHKITKRGQNVTFRCDPISEHNRLYWYRQTLGQGPEFLTYFQNEAQLEKSRLLSDRFSAERPKGSFSTLEIQRTEQGDSAMYLCASSLVGTSGSYEQYFGPGTRLTVT.

As DNA, the CDR3 is TGTGCCAGCAGGGATTTCGGACTGGGAGATACGCAGTATTTT. It specifies CASRDFGLGDTQYF. The chain is built from TRBV7-9 and TRBJ2-3, with D possibly being TRBD2 (5 bases). Germline CDR1 SEHNR, CDR2 FQNEAQ (reference sequence). Trimming left V 6 bases short and J 5 bases short, with 15 bases between. This CDR3 spans 14 amino acids.

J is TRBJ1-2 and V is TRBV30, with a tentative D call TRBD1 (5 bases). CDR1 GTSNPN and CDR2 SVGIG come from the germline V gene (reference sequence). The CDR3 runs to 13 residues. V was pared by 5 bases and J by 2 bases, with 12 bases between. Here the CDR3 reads CAWVRGGNYGYTF. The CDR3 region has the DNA TGTGCCTGGGTAAGGGGCGGCAACTATGGCTACACCTTC.

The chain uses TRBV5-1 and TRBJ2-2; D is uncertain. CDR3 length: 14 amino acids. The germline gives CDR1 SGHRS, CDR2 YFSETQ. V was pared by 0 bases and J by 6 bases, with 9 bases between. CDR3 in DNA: TGCGCCAGCAGCTTGGCCTCAGTGGCCGGGGAGCTGTTTTTT. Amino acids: CASSLASVAGELFF.

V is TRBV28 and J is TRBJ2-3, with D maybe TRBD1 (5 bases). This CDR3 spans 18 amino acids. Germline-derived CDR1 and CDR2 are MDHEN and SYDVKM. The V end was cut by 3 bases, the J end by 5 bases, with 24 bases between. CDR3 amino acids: CASSLVQTRIKDRDTQYF. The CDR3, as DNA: TGTGCCAGCAGTTTGGTACAAACCCGGATTAAAGACAGAGATACGCAGTATTTT. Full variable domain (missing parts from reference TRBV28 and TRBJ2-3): DVKVTQSSRYLVKRTGEKVFLECVQDMDHENMFWYRQDPGLGLRLIYFSYDVKMKEKGDIPEGYSVSREKKERFSLILESASTNQTSMYLCASSLVQTRIKDRDTQYFGPGTRLTVL.

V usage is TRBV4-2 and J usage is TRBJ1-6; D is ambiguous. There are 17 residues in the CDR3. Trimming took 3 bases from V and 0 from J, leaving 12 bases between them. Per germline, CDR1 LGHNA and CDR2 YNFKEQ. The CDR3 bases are TGTGCCAGCAGCCAGGTTGATAAGAGCTCCTATAATTCACCCCTCCACTTT. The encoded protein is CASSQVDKSSYNSPLHF.

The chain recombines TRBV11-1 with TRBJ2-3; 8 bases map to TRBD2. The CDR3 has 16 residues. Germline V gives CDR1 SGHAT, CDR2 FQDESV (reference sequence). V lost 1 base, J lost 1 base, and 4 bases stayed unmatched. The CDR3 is CASSLDAAGGTDTQYF. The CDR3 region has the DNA TGTGCCAGCAGCTTAGATGCAGCGGGAGGCACAGATACGCAGTATTTT. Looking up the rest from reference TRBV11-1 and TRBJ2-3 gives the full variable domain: EAEVAQSPRYKITEKSQAVAFWCDPISGHATLYWYRQILGQGPELLVQFQDESVVDDSQLPKDRFSAERLKGVDSTLKIQPAELGDSAMYLCASSLDAAGGTDTQYFGPGTRLTVL.

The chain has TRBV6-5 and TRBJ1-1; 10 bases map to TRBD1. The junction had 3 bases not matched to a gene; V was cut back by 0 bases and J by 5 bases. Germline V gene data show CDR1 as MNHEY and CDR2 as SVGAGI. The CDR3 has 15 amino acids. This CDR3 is CASSYSRTGGTEAFF. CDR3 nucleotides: TGTGCCAGCAGTTACTCCAGGACAGGGGGTACTGAAGCTTTCTTT.

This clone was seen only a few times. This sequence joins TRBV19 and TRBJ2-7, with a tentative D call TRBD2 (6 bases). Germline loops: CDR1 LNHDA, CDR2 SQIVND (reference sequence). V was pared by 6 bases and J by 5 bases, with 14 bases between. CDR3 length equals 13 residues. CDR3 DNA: TGTGCCAGTAGGGAAGGAGGGACCGACGAGCAGTACTTC. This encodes CASREGGTDEQYF.